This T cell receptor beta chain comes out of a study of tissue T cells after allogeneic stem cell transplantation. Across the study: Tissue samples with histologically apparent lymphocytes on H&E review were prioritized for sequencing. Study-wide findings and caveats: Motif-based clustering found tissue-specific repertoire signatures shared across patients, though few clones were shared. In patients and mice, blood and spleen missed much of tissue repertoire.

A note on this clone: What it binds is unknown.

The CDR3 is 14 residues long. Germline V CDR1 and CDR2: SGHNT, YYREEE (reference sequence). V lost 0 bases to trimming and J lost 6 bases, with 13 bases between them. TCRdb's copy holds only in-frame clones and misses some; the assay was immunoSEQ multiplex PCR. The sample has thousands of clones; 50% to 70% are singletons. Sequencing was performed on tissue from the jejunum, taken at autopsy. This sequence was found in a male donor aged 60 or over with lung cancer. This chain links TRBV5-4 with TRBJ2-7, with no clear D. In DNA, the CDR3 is TGTGCCAGCAGCTTGGGACCTTTCCTCGTCGAGCAGTACTTC. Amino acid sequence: CASSLGPFLVEQYF.